A selection of T cell receptor beta chains follows, all from one sample in a study of beta chain features in type 1 diabetes. Profiling relied on immunoSEQ multiplex PCR, and the TCRdb table lists in-frame clones only, not all of them. This table has a few hundred thousand clones, about 12% appearing once. Sequencing was performed on naive CD4+ T cells from blood. Receptors were obtained from a woman aged 18-29 years with type 1 diabetes. Each CDR3 is given without its conserved first and last residue. A D gene is named only where the DNA matches it firmly.

d_gene: TRBD2; j_gene: TRBJ2-5; v_gene: TRBV2; CDR3aa: ASRGLAGETQY
d_gene: TRBD1; j_gene: TRBJ2-7; v_gene: TRBV11-1; CDR3aa: ASSPRTGSPAEQY
d_gene: TRBD2; j_gene: TRBJ2-1; v_gene: TRBV30; CDR3aa: AWRAPGTSGRGEQF
d_gene: .; j_gene: TRBJ2-3; v_gene: TRBV28; CDR3aa: ASTFGSGSVWQY
d_gene: .; j_gene: TRBJ2-7; v_gene: TRBV6-5; CDR3aa: ASRRGSSYEQY
d_gene: TRBD1; j_gene: TRBJ1-2; v_gene: TRBV29-1; CDR3aa: SVTGGGGYT
d_gene: TRBD1; j_gene: TRBJ1-5; v_gene: TRBV7-2; CDR3aa: ASSLVSGTGYQPQH
d_gene: TRBD1; j_gene: TRBJ2-7; v_gene: TRBV7-2; CDR3aa: ASSYRTGELNEQY
d_gene: .; j_gene: .; v_gene: TRBV28; CDR3aa: ASSSRVYEQY
d_gene: TRBD2; j_gene: TRBJ2-5; v_gene: TRBV28; CDR3aa: ASSPRREQY
d_gene: TRBD1; j_gene: TRBJ1-1; v_gene: TRBV6-6; CDR3aa: ASSYPGGGGTEAF
d_gene: TRBD1; j_gene: TRBJ1-6; v_gene: TRBV4-3; CDR3aa: ASSQDPQGAGALH
d_gene: TRBD1; j_gene: TRBJ2-7; v_gene: TRBV19; CDR3aa: ASRSGGAGEQY
d_gene: .; j_gene: TRBJ1-4; v_gene: TRBV30; CDR3aa: AWSANRVTSEKLF
d_gene: .; j_gene: TRBJ1-5; v_gene: TRBV27; CDR3aa: ASRKLLPGDQPQH
d_gene: .; j_gene: TRBJ1-2; v_gene: TRBV5-6; CDR3aa: ASSSGGYGYT
d_gene: .; j_gene: TRBJ2-1; v_gene: TRBV5-1; CDR3aa: ASTAGLSLGQF
d_gene: .; j_gene: TRBJ2-3; v_gene: TRBV7-9; CDR3aa: ASSYSSKLTDTQY
d_gene: TRBD2; j_gene: TRBJ2-1; v_gene: TRBV30; CDR3aa: AWSPDSSGNEQF
d_gene: .; j_gene: TRBJ1-3; v_gene: TRBV15; CDR3aa: ATSRERGSGNTIY
d_gene: .; j_gene: TRBJ1-2; v_gene: TRBV7-2; CDR3aa: ASSSLVSSGYT
d_gene: .; j_gene: TRBJ2-5; v_gene: TRBV5-1; CDR3aa: ASTPLATKETQY
d_gene: .; j_gene: TRBJ2-7; v_gene: TRBV5-1; CDR3aa: ASSLFQGIYEQY
d_gene: .; j_gene: TRBJ2-7; v_gene: TRBV4-3; CDR3aa: ASSQEQGTYEQY
d_gene: .; j_gene: TRBJ2-7; v_gene: TRBV7-2; CDR3aa: ASSALGPAYEQY
d_gene: TRBD1; j_gene: TRBJ2-3; v_gene: TRBV7-2; CDR3aa: ASSPGQGSDTQY
d_gene: .; j_gene: TRBJ2-7; v_gene: TRBV7-9; CDR3aa: ASSFPSGDYEQY
d_gene: TRBD1; j_gene: TRBJ2-7; v_gene: TRBV7-9; CDR3aa: ASSPTLGQGAYEQY
d_gene: TRBD2; j_gene: TRBJ2-3; v_gene: TRBV6-5; CDR3aa: ASSYSLAVDTDTQY
d_gene: .; j_gene: TRBJ1-1; v_gene: TRBV7-9; CDR3aa: ATITGQGRNTEAF
d_gene: .; j_gene: TRBJ1-4; v_gene: TRBV29-1; CDR3aa: SVQGRLTNEKLF
d_gene: .; j_gene: TRBJ1-1; v_gene: TRBV9; CDR3aa: ASSVDGGGTEAF
d_gene: .; j_gene: TRBJ2-2; v_gene: TRBV11-1; CDR3aa: ASRYAFSNTGELF
d_gene: .; j_gene: TRBJ1-1; v_gene: TRBV7-2; CDR3aa: ASSLDQDTEAF
d_gene: TRBD2; j_gene: TRBJ2-1; v_gene: TRBV9; CDR3aa: ASSVGGLAEVEQF
d_gene: TRBD2; j_gene: TRBJ2-1; v_gene: TRBV28; CDR3aa: ASKSGSSYNEQF
d_gene: TRBD1; j_gene: TRBJ1-5; v_gene: TRBV7-2; CDR3aa: ASSSRDSSNQPQH
d_gene: TRBD1; j_gene: TRBJ2-1; v_gene: TRBV5-4; CDR3aa: ASSLGQGNEQF
d_gene: TRBD1; j_gene: TRBJ1-2; v_gene: TRBV19; CDR3aa: ASRTQGAHGYT
d_gene: .; j_gene: TRBJ1-5; v_gene: TRBV2; CDR3aa: ASRLQVSNQPQH
d_gene: .; j_gene: TRBJ2-3; v_gene: TRBV20-1; CDR3aa: SRQVTDTQY
d_gene: .; j_gene: TRBJ1-1; v_gene: TRBV5-1; CDR3aa: ASRRDVNTEAF
d_gene: .; j_gene: .; v_gene: TRBV30; CDR3aa: ASGTLYEQY
d_gene: TRBD2; j_gene: TRBJ2-1; v_gene: TRBV6-1; CDR3aa: ASTWSSGSEQF
d_gene: TRBD2; j_gene: TRBJ2-1; v_gene: TRBV28; CDR3aa: ASSFWTSSQEQF
d_gene: .; j_gene: TRBJ1-4; v_gene: TRBV18; CDR3aa: ATRRAENEKLF
d_gene: .; j_gene: TRBJ1-1; v_gene: TRBV7-2; CDR3aa: ASSLDRERAVDAF
d_gene: .; j_gene: TRBJ2-5; v_gene: TRBV7-8; CDR3aa: ATTSRPEGETQY
d_gene: TRBD2; j_gene: TRBJ2-3; v_gene: TRBV29-1; CDR3aa: SAIRLAEPTDTQY
d_gene: .; j_gene: TRBJ2-3; v_gene: TRBV11-2; CDR3aa: ASSLSGSTDTQY
d_gene: TRBD2; j_gene: TRBJ2-1; v_gene: TRBV6-1; CDR3aa: ASSEARLAGLYNEQF